The entry that follows covers one TCR beta chain sequence. What it binds is not known. The study used healthy donors as controls matched for age and sex. The authors negatively isolated CD8+ and CD4+ T cells and FACS-enriched TEMRA cells. Trimming pared 10 bases from V and 3 bases from J, leaving 13 bases between. This CDR3 is built from 13 residues. Germline V lookup: CDR1 SGHNT, CDR2 YYREEE (reference sequence). The sample comes from a study of CD8 T cells in Susac syndrome. The study, taken as a whole, reports: The study recognized that its TCR sequencing and HLA analysis covered a relatively small number of individuals.

Random hexamers primed reverse transcription of about 0.45 to 1 ug RNA. A multiplex approach, immunoSEQ multiplex PCR, amplified TCR beta CDR3 across 54 Vbeta and 13 Jbeta. TCRdb independently ran MiXCR on the immunoSEQ multiplex PCR reads; one entry per CDR3 protein. The sample records 80,000 or so distinct CDR3 sequences, about 94% being singletons. The sequence derives from a human donor in good health. Material: CD8+ T cells from PBMCs. V gene TRBV5-4 combines with J gene TRBJ2-2, with D possibly called TRBD1 or TRBD2 (5 bases each). CDR3 bases: TGTGCCTCCAGACGGGGCGACACCGGGGAGCTGTTTTTT. Amino acid sequence: CASRRGDTGELFF.